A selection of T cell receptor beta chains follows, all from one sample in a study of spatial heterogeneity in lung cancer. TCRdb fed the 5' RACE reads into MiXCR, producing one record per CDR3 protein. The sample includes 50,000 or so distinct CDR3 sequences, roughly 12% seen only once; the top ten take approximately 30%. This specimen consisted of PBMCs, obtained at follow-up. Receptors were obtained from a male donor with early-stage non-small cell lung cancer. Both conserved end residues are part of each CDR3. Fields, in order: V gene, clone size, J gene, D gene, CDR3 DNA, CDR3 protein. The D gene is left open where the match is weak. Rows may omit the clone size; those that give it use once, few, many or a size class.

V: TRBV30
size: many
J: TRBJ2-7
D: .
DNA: TGTGCCTGGCAGCCGGGCAGTAAAGATTACGAGCAGTACTTC
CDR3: CAWQPGSKDYEQYF

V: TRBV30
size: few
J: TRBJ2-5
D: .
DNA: TGTGCCTGGAGTAAAGCGGCCACCCAAGAGACCCAGTACTTC
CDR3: CAWSKAATQETQYF

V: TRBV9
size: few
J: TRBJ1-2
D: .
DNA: TGTGCCAGTGGGCCCTATGGCTACACCTTC
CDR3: CASGPYGYTF

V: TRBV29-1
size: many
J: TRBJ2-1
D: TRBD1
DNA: TGCAGCGTGGACACAGGGGTCGGCTACAATGAGCAGTTCTTC
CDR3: CSVDTGVGYNEQFF

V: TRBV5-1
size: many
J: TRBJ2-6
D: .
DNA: TGCGCCAGCAGCATCAGCGAGGGGGCCAACGTCCTGACTTTC
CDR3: CASSISEGANVLTF

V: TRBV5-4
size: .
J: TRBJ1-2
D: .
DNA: TGTGCCAGCAGCTTGCCATCGGGGGGCTACACCTTC
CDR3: CASSLPSGGYTF

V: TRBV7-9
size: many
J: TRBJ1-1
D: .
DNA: TGTGCCAGCAGCTTGGACAATCCTGAAGCTTTCTTT
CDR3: CASSLDNPEAFF

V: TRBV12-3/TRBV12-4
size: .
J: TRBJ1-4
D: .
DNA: TGTGCCAGCAGTTGGAAGACGGTGGGGGAAAAACTGTTTTTT
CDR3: CASSWKTVGEKLFF

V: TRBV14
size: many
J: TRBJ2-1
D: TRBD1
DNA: TGTGCCAGCAGAACCGGGACAGGGGGCGATGAGCAGTTCTTC
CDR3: CASRTGTGGDEQFF

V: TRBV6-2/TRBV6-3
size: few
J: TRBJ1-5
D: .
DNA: TGTGCCAGCGACCGCGGTAATCAGCCCCAGCATTTT
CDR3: CASDRGNQPQHF

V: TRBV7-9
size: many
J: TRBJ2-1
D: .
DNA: TGTGCCAGCAGCTTCTCTACCACGTACAATGAGCAGTTCTTC
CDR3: CASSFSTTYNEQFF

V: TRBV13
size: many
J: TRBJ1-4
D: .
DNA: TGTGCCAGCAGCGTGGGACGGACTAATGAAAAACTGTTTTTT
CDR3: CASSVGRTNEKLFF

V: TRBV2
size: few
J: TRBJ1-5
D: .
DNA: TGTGCCAGCAGTGCTCGGGCGGGCAATCAGCCCCAGCATTTT
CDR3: CASSARAGNQPQHF